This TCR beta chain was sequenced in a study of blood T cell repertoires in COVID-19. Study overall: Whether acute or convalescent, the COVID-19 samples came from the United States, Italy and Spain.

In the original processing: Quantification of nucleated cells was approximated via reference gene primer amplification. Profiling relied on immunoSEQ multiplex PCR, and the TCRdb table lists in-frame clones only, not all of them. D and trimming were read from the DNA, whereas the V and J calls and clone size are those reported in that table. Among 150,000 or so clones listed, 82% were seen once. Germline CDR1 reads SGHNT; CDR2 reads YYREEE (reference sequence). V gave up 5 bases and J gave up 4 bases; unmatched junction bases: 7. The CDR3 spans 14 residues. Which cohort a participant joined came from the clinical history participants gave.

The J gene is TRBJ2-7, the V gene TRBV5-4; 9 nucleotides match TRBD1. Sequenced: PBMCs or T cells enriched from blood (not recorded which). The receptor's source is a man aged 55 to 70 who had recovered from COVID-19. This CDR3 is CASSFTGGRYEQYF. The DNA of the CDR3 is TGTGCCAGCAGTTTTACAGGGGGCAGATACGAGCAGTACTTC. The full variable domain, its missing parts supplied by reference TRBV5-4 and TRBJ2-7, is ETGVTQSPTHLIKTRGQQVTLRCSSQSGHNTVSWYQQALGQGPQFIFQYYREEENGRGNFPPRFSGLQFPNYSSELNVNALELDDSALYLCASSFTGGRYEQYFGPGTRLTVT.